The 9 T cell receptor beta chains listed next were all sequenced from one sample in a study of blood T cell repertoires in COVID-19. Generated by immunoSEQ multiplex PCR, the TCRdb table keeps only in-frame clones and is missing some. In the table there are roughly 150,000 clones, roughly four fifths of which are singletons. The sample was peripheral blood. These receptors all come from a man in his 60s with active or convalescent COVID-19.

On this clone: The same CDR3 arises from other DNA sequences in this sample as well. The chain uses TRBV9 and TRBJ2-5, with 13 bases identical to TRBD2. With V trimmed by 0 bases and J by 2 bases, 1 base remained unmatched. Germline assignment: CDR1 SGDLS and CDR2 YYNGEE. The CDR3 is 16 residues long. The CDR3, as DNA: TGTGCCAGCAGCGTAGGACTAGCGGGGGGACAAGAGACCCAGTACTTC. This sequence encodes CASSVGLAGGQETQYF.

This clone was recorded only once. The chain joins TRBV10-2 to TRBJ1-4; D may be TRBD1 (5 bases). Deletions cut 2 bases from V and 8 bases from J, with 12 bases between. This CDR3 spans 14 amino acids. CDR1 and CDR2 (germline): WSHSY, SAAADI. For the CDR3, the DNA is TGCGCCAGCAGTGAGGACAGAATCCCCGAAAAACTGTTTTTT. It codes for CASSEDRIPEKLFF.

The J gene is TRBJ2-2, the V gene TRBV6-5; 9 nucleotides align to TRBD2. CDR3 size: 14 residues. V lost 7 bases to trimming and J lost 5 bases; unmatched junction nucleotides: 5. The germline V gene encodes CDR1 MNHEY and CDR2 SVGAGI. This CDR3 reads CASMRGGRTGELFF. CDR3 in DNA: TGTGCCAGCATGCGGGGGGGCCGGACCGGGGAGCTGTTTTTT.

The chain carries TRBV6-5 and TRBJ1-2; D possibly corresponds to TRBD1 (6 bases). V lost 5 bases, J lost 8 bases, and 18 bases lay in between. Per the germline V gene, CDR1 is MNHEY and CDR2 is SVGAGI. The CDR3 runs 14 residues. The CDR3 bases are TGTGCCAGCAGTACCACAGGGAGTAAGGTCGGCTACACCTTC. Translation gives CASSTTGSKVGYTF.

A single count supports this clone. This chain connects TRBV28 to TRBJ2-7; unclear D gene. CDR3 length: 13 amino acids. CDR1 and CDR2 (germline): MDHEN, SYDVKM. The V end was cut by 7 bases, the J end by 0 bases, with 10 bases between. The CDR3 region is CASTTGSSYEQYF. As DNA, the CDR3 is TGTGCCAGCACGACTGGGTCCTCCTACGAGCAGTACTTC.

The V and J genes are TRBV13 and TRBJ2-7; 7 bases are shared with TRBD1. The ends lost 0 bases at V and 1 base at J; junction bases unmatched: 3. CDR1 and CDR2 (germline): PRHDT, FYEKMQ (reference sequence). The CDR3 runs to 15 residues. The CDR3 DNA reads TGTGCCAGCAGCTTAGGACAGGGGAAATCCTACGAGCAGTACTTC. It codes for CASSLGQGKSYEQYF.

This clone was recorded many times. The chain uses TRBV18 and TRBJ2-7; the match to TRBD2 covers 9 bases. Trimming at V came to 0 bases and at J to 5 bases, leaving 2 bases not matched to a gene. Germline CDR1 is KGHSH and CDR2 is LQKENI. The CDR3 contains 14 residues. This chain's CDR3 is CASSPPAGGNEQYF. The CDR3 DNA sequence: TGTGCCAGCTCACCACCAGCGGGAGGAAACGAGCAGTACTTC.

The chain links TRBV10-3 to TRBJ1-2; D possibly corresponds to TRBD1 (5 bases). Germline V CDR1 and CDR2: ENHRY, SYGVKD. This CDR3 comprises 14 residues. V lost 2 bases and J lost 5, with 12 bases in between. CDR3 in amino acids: CAISEVGEAYGYTF. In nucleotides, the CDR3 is TGTGCCATCAGTGAGGTAGGGGAAGCTTATGGCTACACCTTC.

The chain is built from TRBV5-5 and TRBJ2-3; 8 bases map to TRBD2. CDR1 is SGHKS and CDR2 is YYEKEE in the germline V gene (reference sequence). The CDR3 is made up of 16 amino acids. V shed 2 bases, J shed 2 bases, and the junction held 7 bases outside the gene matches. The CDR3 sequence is CASSFRGLVDTDTQYF. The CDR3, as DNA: TGTGCCAGCAGCTTCAGGGGACTAGTCGACACAGATACGCAGTATTTT.